Each of the 29 T cell receptor beta chains below was sequenced from the same sample in a study of memory CD4+ T cells and cytomegalovirus serostatus. TCRdb keeps only in-frame clones here, not all; method: immunoSEQ multiplex PCR. Among approximately 65,000 clones listed, approximately 71% were seen once. Single viable CD3+CD4+CD8-CD45RO+ cells were sorted as the memory CD4+ T cells. Input material: memory CD4+ T cells from blood. The receptors were sampled from an adult in good health and CMV-seronegative.

The sample holds a few counts of this clone. This rearrangement joins TRBV6-6 to TRBJ1-6; D might be TRBD1 (6 bases). The CDR3 extends over 15 amino acids. Germline CDR1 reads MNHNY; CDR2 reads SVGAGI (reference sequence). Trimming left V 2 bases short and J 7 bases short, with 12 bases between. In DNA form, the CDR3 reads TGTGCCAGCAGTTACACAGGGAGTAGGAATTCACCCCTCCACTTT. It yields the protein CASSYTGSRNSPLHF.

This clone has a single count. The chain carries TRBV7-8 and TRBJ2-3; D remains ambiguous. Looked up from germline, CDR1 is SGHVS and CDR2 is FQNEAQ. Trimming removed 5 bases at V and 1 base at J, with 10 bases between. CDR3 size: 14 residues. CDR3 bases: TGTGCCAGCAGCAGCCGAAGGGGCACAGATACGCAGTATTTT. As protein: CASSSRRGTDTQYF.

Turning to this clone: The identical CDR3 is also encoded by other nucleotide sequences in the sample. The V call is TRBV9, the J call TRBJ1-2; no reliable D call. Germline CDR1 and CDR2: SGDLS and YYNGEE. The V end was cut by 0 bases, the J end by 4 bases, with 10 bases between. This CDR3 spans 14 amino acids. In DNA form, the CDR3 reads TGTGCCAGCAGCGTAGACCCAGAGGGCTATGGCTACACCTTC. Protein product: CASSVDPEGYGYTF.

Concerning this clone: Distinct nucleotide sequences in the sample also encode this CDR3. This chain links TRBV20-1 with TRBJ1-1, with D unresolved. Per the germline V gene, CDR1 is DFQATT and CDR2 is SNEGSKA (reference sequence). The CDR3 consists of 10 residues. CDR3 coding DNA: TGCAGCGCAGGTGGGACTGAAGCTTTCTTT. This encodes CSAGGTEAFF.

This clone was counted a few times. The chain has TRBV7-9 and TRBJ1-2, with 8 bases matching TRBD1. Losses at the gene ends were 3 bases for V and 4 bases for J; bases not matched to a gene: 4. CDR1 SEHNR and CDR2 FQNEAQ come from the germline V gene (reference sequence). The CDR3 consists of 14 residues. The CDR3 region has the DNA TGTGCCAGCAGCTTGGGACAGGACAGCTATGGCTACACCTTC. Residues: CASSLGQDSYGYTF.

The chain is built from TRBV19 and TRBJ2-6; D tentatively reads TRBD1 or TRBD2 (5 bases each). The V end was cut by 7 bases, the J end by 0 bases, with 13 bases between. The CDR3 is 16 residues long. The germline gives CDR1 LNHDA, CDR2 SQIVND (reference sequence). CDR3 region: CASTTGAFSGANVLTF. CDR3 coding DNA: TGTGCCAGTACCACCGGGGCCTTCTCTGGGGCCAACGTCCTGACTTTC.

At least ten counts were recorded for this clone. The chain is built from TRBV10-3 and TRBJ2-1; the match to TRBD2 covers 9 bases. CDR3 size: 14 residues. Germline CDR1 and CDR2: ENHRY and SYGVKD. J was trimmed by 5 bases and V by 4 bases; bases with no gene match: 3. The DNA for the CDR3 is TGTGCCATCAGTGGACTAGCGGAACACAATGAGCAGTTCTTC. It yields the protein CAISGLAEHNEQFF.

The chain joins TRBV21-1 to TRBJ2-7; the D segment call TRBD2 is taken from the table without a DNA check. TRBV21-1 is described as a pseudogene. This CDR3 contains 18 residues. Here the CDR3 reads CASSNGLAGGPWTYEQYF. CDR3 nucleotide sequence: TGTGCCAGCAGCAACGGACTAGCGGGAGGGCCTTGGACCTACGAGCAGTACTTC.

The table lists this clone with a few counts. The chain couples TRBV6-1 to TRBJ2-5; D is ambiguous. Trimming cost V 6 bases and J 0 bases, with 5 bases left between them. Germline-derived CDR1 and CDR2 are MNHNS and SASEGT. CDR3 length: 12 amino acids. The CDR3 sequence: CASRPDQETQYF. CDR3 DNA: TGTGCCAGCAGGCCGGACCAAGAGACCCAGTACTTC.

Only one count was recorded for this clone. CDR3 amino acids: CASSPISGGTYEQYF. The DNA for the CDR3 is TGCGCCAGCAGTCCGATTAGCGGGGGAACCTACGAGCAGTACTTC. The chain employs TRBV10-2 and TRBJ2-7; TRBD2 matches at 9 bases. The CDR3 runs to 15 residues. Germline lookup yields CDR1 WSHSY and CDR2 SAAADI. With 5 bases clipped from V and 2 bases from J, the junction kept 7 bases outside the gene matches.

This rearrangement joins TRBV27 to TRBJ1-5, with a weak D call TRBD1 (5 bases). Germline-derived CDR1 and CDR2 are MNHEY and SMNVEV (reference sequence). There are 14 residues in the CDR3. With 5 bases removed from V and 5 bases from J, the gap between germline ends came to 13 bases. The CDR3: CASSPGNFDQPQHF. The CDR3 region has the DNA TGTGCCAGCAGTCCAGGGAATTTCGATCAGCCCCAGCATTTT.

In regard to this clone: Within the sample, other DNA sequences also encode this same CDR3. The chain links TRBV28 to TRBJ1-1; perhaps TRBD1 as D (6 bases). The V end lost 3 bases, the J end lost 8 bases, and 10 bases lay between the germline ends. CDR3 length equals 12 residues. In germline, CDR1 is MDHEN, CDR2 SYDVKM. CDR3 in amino acids: CASSFLGTEAFF. CDR3 DNA sequence: TGTGCCAGCAGTTTCCTGGGGACAGAAGCTTTCTTT.

V gene TRBV15 combines with J gene TRBJ2-7, with D possibly TRBD2 on 6 matching bases. Germline V gene lookup returns CDR1 LNHNV and CDR2 YYDKDF (reference sequence). CDR3 size: 15 residues. Deletions cut 3 bases from V and 4 bases from J, with 16 bases between. As DNA, the CDR3 is TGTGCCACCAGCAGGGGAGGAGGGCTAGCGTACGAGCAGTACTTC. Translated: CATSRGGGLAYEQYF.

The rearrangement links TRBV14 to TRBJ2-5; the match to TRBD1 covers 12 bases. Looked up from germline, CDR1 is SGHDN and CDR2 is FVKESK. The V and J ends lost 0 bases and 7 bases, in that order; junction bases with no gene match: 3. The CDR3 is 15 amino acids. The CDR3, as DNA: TGTGCCAGCAGCCAAGATTGGGGACAGGGGGCGACCCAGTACTTC. Protein sequence: CASSQDWGQGATQYF. The full variable domain, rest sourced from reference TRBV14 and TRBJ2-5, is EAGVTQFPSHSVIEKGQTVTLRCDPISGHDNLYWYRRVMGKEIKFLLHFVKESKQDESGMPNNRFLAERTGGTYSTLKVQPAELEDSGVYFCASSQDWGQGATQYFGPGTRLLVL.

The chain couples TRBV28 to TRBJ1-6, with no clear D. Germline V gene data show CDR1 as MDHEN and CDR2 as SYDVKM. The CDR3 contains 12 residues. V shed 7 bases and J shed 7 bases, with 8 bases lying between them. CDR3 sequence: CASTAPNSPLHF. The DNA for the CDR3 is TGTGCCAGCACCGCTCCCAATTCACCCCTCCACTTT.

This clone turned up a few times. The CDR3 DNA reads as TGTGCCAGCAGCTTGAGACAGGAGGGCACTGAAGCTTTCTTT. This translates into CASSLRQEGTEAFF. The chain uses TRBV7-9 and TRBJ1-1, with TRBD1 as a possible D gene (6 bases). Germline V gene lookup returns CDR1 SEHNR and CDR2 FQNEAQ (reference sequence). The CDR3 has 14 amino acids. V was shortened by 3 bases and J by 4 bases, with 12 bases between the two germline ends.

The chain links TRBV5-1 to TRBJ2-5; TRBD1 aligns across 11 bases. Germline CDR1 reads SGHRS; CDR2 reads YFSETQ. This CDR3 has 15 amino acids. J was trimmed by 4 bases and V by 7 bases; bases with no gene match: 9. The CDR3 loop reads CASGPTGTGGETQYF. The DNA for the CDR3 is TGCGCCAGCGGGCCTACCGGGACAGGGGGAGAGACCCAGTACTTC.

V gene TRBV10-3 combines with J gene TRBJ1-6, with D hard to call. Between the trimmed V and J ends, which lost 7 bases and 0 bases, there was a span of 4 bases. Germline lookup yields CDR1 ENHRY and CDR2 SYGVKD. This CDR3 contains 13 residues. The CDR3 bases are TGTGCCATCAAAAACTCCTATAATTCACCCCTCCACTTT. It codes for CAIKNSYNSPLHF.

The chain recombines TRBV6-6 with TRBJ1-4; D uncertain. The germline V and J ends were trimmed by 8 bases and 0 bases, with 10 bases remaining between them. The CDR3 runs to 14 residues. The V gene's germline CDR1 is MNHNY and CDR2 SVGAGI (reference sequence). The CDR3 DNA follows: TGTGCCAGCGAGCGGGCTACAACTAATGAAAAACTGTTTTTT. Protein product: CASERATTNEKLFF.

The chain recombines TRBV7-9 with TRBJ1-1, with 8 positions matching TRBD1. This CDR3 has 17 amino acids. J gave up 1 base and V 0 bases, and 7 bases lay outside the gene matches. Germline V gene sequence: CDR1 SEHNR, CDR2 FQNEAQ (reference sequence). In DNA, the CDR3 is TGTGCCAGCAGCTTAGCGTATAGGACAGGGAGGAACACTGAAGCTTTCTTT. Encoded protein: CASSLAYRTGRNTEAFF.

The chain joins TRBV19 to TRBJ1-3; TRBD1 aligns across 7 bases. The junction had 8 bases not matched to a gene; V was cut back by 7 bases and J by 2 bases. From germline, CDR1 is LNHDA and CDR2 SQIVND (reference sequence). The CDR3 contains 15 residues. CDR3: CASIKPGTAGNTIYF. CDR3 in DNA: TGTGCCAGTATTAAACCTGGGACAGCTGGAAACACCATATATTTT.

The rearrangement links TRBV6-1 to TRBJ1-1, with 7 bases lining up with TRBD1. The V gene's germline CDR1 is MNHNS and CDR2 SASEGT. Losses at the gene ends were 11 bases for V and 0 bases for J; bases not matched to a gene: 9. This CDR3 is 14 amino acids long. The DNA of the CDR3 is TGTGCCGCAAGGGGACAGTTCATGAACACTGAAGCTTTCTTT. Translation gives CAARGQFMNTEAFF.

The CDR3 DNA is TGCAGCGCAGTCCCGGGACAGTCATGGAGCTCCTACAATGAGCAGTTCTTC. As protein: CSAVPGQSWSSYNEQFF. The chain recombines TRBV29-1 with TRBJ2-1; 7 nucleotides match TRBD1. Trimming took 7 bases from V and 0 from J; bases not matched to a gene: 15. CDR3 length: 17 residues. The germline gives CDR1 SQVTM, CDR2 ANQGSEA.

The rearrangement uses TRBV29-1 and TRBJ2-3; 12 nucleotides match TRBD2. Per germline, CDR1 SQVTM and CDR2 ANQGSEA. Germline trimming cut 5 bases from V and 8 bases from J; bases unmatched to any gene: 8. The CDR3 consists of 14 residues. This CDR3 reads CSVPSGREPGTQYF. In DNA, the CDR3 is TGCAGCGTTCCTAGCGGGAGGGAACCAGGTACGCAGTATTTT.

The chain links TRBV19 to TRBJ2-7, with 8 bases that match TRBD2. The CDR3 is made up of 16 amino acids. V lost 5 bases and J lost 4; bases outside the gene matches: 13. CDR1 and CDR2 (germline): LNHDA, SQIVND (reference sequence). Here the CDR3 DNA reads TGTGCCAGTAGTCTTACTAGGTCGGGAGGGCGTTACGAGCAGTACTTC. It translates to CASSLTRSGGRYEQYF.

The chain joins TRBV2 to TRBJ2-7; 7 bases agree with TRBD1. This CDR3 contains 13 residues. V dropped 8 bases and J dropped 2; count of bases not matched to a gene: 6. CDR1 and CDR2 from the germline V gene are SNHLY and FYNNEI. CDR3 bases: TGTGCCAGCTCGGACAGGAGCACCTACGAGCAGTACTTC. Translating it yields CASSDRSTYEQYF.

The chain has TRBV7-8 and TRBJ2-7; no clear D gene. The V end was cut by 5 bases, the J end by 0 bases, with 8 bases between. The germline gives CDR1 SGHVS, CDR2 FQNEAQ. The CDR3 consists of 13 residues. The CDR3 is CASSHKTSYEQYF. The DNA of the CDR3 is TGTGCCAGCAGCCACAAGACCTCCTACGAGCAGTACTTC.

The rearrangement links TRBV7-9 to TRBJ2-7, with D tentatively TRBD1 (5 bases). CDR1 and CDR2 (germline): SEHNR, FQNEAQ (reference sequence). V lost 2 bases and J 5 bases, leaving 16 bases between the germline ends. The length of the CDR3 is 15 residues. CDR3 protein: CASSLSGRAPHEQYF. The CDR3 bases are TGTGCCAGCAGCTTATCCGGCAGGGCCCCCCACGAGCAGTACTTC.

The DNA for the CDR3 is TGTGCCAGCAGCCGACAGGCCTACGAGCAGTACTTC. The encoded protein is CASSRQAYEQYF. The rearrangement links TRBV7-9 to TRBJ2-7; maybe TRBD1 (6 bases). The CDR3 extends over 12 amino acids. Germline V CDR1 and CDR2: SEHNR, FQNEAQ (reference sequence). V dropped 5 bases and J dropped 2 bases, with 7 bases sitting between them.